The next 31 T cell receptor beta chains were all read from a single sample in a study of graft-versus-host responses after intestinal transplantation (TCRdb year 2021). The library was prepared using the immunoSEQ multiplex PCR assay. TCRdb retrieved this table from immuneACCESS and kept in-frame rearrangements only. Not all clones are present; in checked studies, unresolved V genes account for under half, and no reason is known for the remainder. This sample holds about 25,000 clones; about 92% were observed only once. 0.5% to 0.6% of the sample is held by the ten biggest clonotypes. Here the sequenced sample was PBMCs, taken 18 days after transplant. These receptor sequences come from a human patient who received an intestinal transplant, so some T cells may come from the graft donor.

The chain carries TRBV21-1 and TRBJ1-4. TRBV21-1 is tagged as a pseudogene. This CDR3 has 16 residues. For the CDR3, the DNA is TGTGCCAGCAGCAATACGGAGGGTGGGACTAATGAAAAACTGTTTTTT. Its translation: CASSNTEGGTNEKLFF.

In its sample, this clone is medium-sized. The rearrangement joins TRBV7-9 to TRBJ1-2; the D gene is possibly TRBD1 (5 bases). Germline loops: CDR1 SEHNR, CDR2 FQNEAQ (reference sequence). V was pared by 2 bases and J by 4 bases, with 11 bases between. The CDR3 length is 14 residues. The CDR3 region has the DNA TGTGCCAGCAGCTTAAGCGGGGGTGGCTATGGCTACACCTTC. It specifies CASSLSGGGYGYTF.

The genes are TRBV5-1 and TRBJ2-7; D may be TRBD1 (5 bases). CDR3 size: 14 residues. V lost 4 bases, J lost 3 bases, and 14 bases lay in between. Germline V gives CDR1 SGHRS, CDR2 YFSETQ. The CDR3 nucleotides are TGCGCCAGCAGCGACACAGACAGAAACTACGAGCAGTACTTC. This codes for CASSDTDRNYEQYF.

This chain connects TRBV6-1 to TRBJ2-1; the match to TRBD1 covers 11 bases. Germline lookup yields CDR1 MNHNS and CDR2 SASEGT. V was clipped by 6 bases and J by 9 bases; unmatched bases: 10. The CDR3 is made up of 15 amino acids. CDR3 DNA: TGTGCCAGCAGAAACTCCGGGACAGGGGGGGTTGAGCAGTTCTTC. Translating it yields CASRNSGTGGVEQFF.

The V gene is TRBV7-9, the J gene TRBJ2-5; 7 positions match TRBD2. The V and J ends lost 6 bases and 3 bases, in that order; junction bases with no gene match: 7. CDR1 SEHNR and CDR2 FQNEAQ come from the germline V gene (reference sequence). This CDR3 region has 14 residues. The DNA of the CDR3 is TGTGCCAGCAGTTCTCTCCGGGGGGAAGAGACCCAGTACTTC. Translated, it gives CASSSLRGEETQYF.

The chain recombines TRBV28 with TRBJ1-4, with a possible D match to TRBD1 (5 bases). Trimming left V 6 bases short and J 8 bases short, with 13 bases between. Germline V gene sequence: CDR1 MDHEN, CDR2 SYDVKM. There are 13 residues in the CDR3. CDR3 nucleotides: TGTGCCAGCAGGTCGGCCCGGGGGGAAAAACTGTTTTTT. It translates to CASRSARGEKLFF.

The chain is built from TRBV6-1 and TRBJ2-1; the match to TRBD2 covers 13 bases. The CDR3 is 15 amino acids. Germline V gene sequence: CDR1 MNHNS, CDR2 SASEGT. Unmatched junction bases numbered 3, after V lost 6 bases and J lost 4 bases. The chain's CDR3 is CASSLLAGGYNEQFF. CDR3 nucleotide sequence: TGTGCCAGCAGCCTACTAGCGGGGGGGTACAATGAGCAGTTCTTC.

This rearrangement joins TRBV6-1 to TRBJ1-1; D is perhaps TRBD1 (5 bases). CDR1 MNHNS and CDR2 SASEGT come from the germline V gene. Trimming removed 7 bases at V and 5 bases at J, with 20 bases between. The CDR3 sequence is 15 residues long. The CDR3 DNA reads TGTGCCAGCAAGGGAGTTAGATCGGGGGGAACTGAAGCTTTCTTT. Protein sequence: CASKGVRSGGTEAFF.

The CDR3 nucleotides are TGTGCCAGCAGCTCAAAACCGACCCGGGACTCTGAGGGCGGGGAGCTGTTTTTT. Translated: CASSSKPTRDSEGGELFF. The chain uses TRBV7-9 and TRBJ2-2, with D possibly TRBD2 on 6 matching bases. CDR3 length: 18 residues. Trimming stripped 4 bases from V and 7 bases from J, with 25 bases between. Germline V gives CDR1 SEHNR, CDR2 FQNEAQ (reference sequence).

The rearrangement links TRBV30 to TRBJ2-1, with D perhaps assigned TRBD1 or TRBD2 (6 bases each). Germline V gene sequence: CDR1 GTSNPN, CDR2 SVGIG (reference sequence). Trimming pared 5 bases from V and 9 bases from J, leaving 14 bases between. The CDR3 totals 12 residues. The DNA for the CDR3 is TGTGCCTGGTCTACGGGGGCGGGTGAGCAGTTCTTC. Its translation: CAWSTGAGEQFF.

The V and J genes are TRBV5-4 and TRBJ2-1, with 7 positions matching TRBD2. Germline values: CDR1 SGHNT, CDR2 YYREEE (reference sequence). The CDR3 sequence is 13 residues long. Losses at the gene ends were 2 bases for V and 8 bases for J; bases not matched to a gene: 4. The CDR3 region is CASSFGGRDEQFF. Here the CDR3 DNA reads TGTGCCAGCAGCTTTGGGGGGAGGGATGAGCAGTTCTTC. Complete variable domain (other parts from reference TRBV5-4 and TRBJ2-1): ETGVTQSPTHLIKTRGQQVTLRCSSQSGHNTVSWYQQALGQGPQFIFQYYREEENGRGNFPPRFSGLQFPNYSSELNVNALELDDSALYLCASSFGGRDEQFFGPGTRLTVL.

The V call is TRBV2, the J call TRBJ2-6; D may be TRBD1 (5 bases). The germline V gene has CDR1 SNHLY and CDR2 FYNNEI. The CDR3 is made up of 15 amino acids. V lost 2 bases to trimming and J lost 2 bases, with 7 bases between them. The CDR3 sequence is CASSEQGPGANVLTF. The CDR3 DNA sequence: TGTGCCAGCAGTGAACAGGGCCCTGGGGCCAACGTCCTGACTTTC.

The chain recombines TRBV2 with TRBJ1-2; D gene unclear. V was shortened by 2 bases and J by 4 bases, with 14 bases between the two germline ends. The CDR3 consists of 15 residues. Germline CDR1 reads SNHLY; CDR2 reads FYNNEI. The chain's CDR3 is CASSESWRVGYGYTF. In nucleotides, the CDR3 is TGTGCCAGCAGTGAATCGTGGAGGGTTGGCTATGGCTACACCTTC.

This chain uses TRBV7-3 with TRBJ2-3, with TRBD1 as a possible D gene (5 bases). Trimming removed 3 bases at V and 1 base at J, with 11 bases between. The CDR3 length is 15 residues. CDR1 and CDR2 from the germline V gene are SGHTA and FQGTGA. The CDR3 DNA reads TGTGCCAGCAGCTTTTTCGGACAAGGCACAGATACGCAGTATTTT. This codes for CASSFFGQGTDTQYF.

V is TRBV29-1 and J is TRBJ1-2; D uncertain. This CDR3 spans 13 amino acids. Between the trimmed V and J ends, which lost 4 bases and 5 bases, there was a span of 14 bases. CDR1 is SQVTM and CDR2 is ANQGSEA in the germline V gene. The CDR3 DNA follows: TGCAGCGTTGTATTGGGGTCTTTTTATGGCTACACCTTC. Translated: CSVVLGSFYGYTF.

The J gene is TRBJ1-2, the V gene TRBV7-9; possible D gene TRBD1, 6 bases. The germline V and J ends were trimmed by 6 bases and 8 bases, with 22 bases remaining between them. CDR1 is SEHNR and CDR2 is FQNEAQ in the germline V gene (reference sequence). CDR3 size: 15 residues. This chain's CDR3 is CASSAPGALRGGYTF. The CDR3, as DNA: TGTGCCAGCAGTGCCCCAGGGGCGCTCCGGGGGGGCTACACCTTC.

The chain has TRBV5-1 and TRBJ2-5; weak D call: TRBD1 (6 bases). The germline V gene has CDR1 SGHRS and CDR2 YFSETQ. The V end lost 2 bases, the J end lost 5 bases, and 10 bases lay between the germline ends. The CDR3 is made up of 13 amino acids. CDR3 in amino acids: CASSFRGGETQYF. CDR3 sequence (DNA): TGCGCCAGCAGCTTCAGGGGCGGGGAGACCCAGTACTTC.

The chain couples TRBV27 to TRBJ1-1, with a weak D call TRBD1 (5 bases). The CDR3 has 14 amino acids. Trimming removed 2 bases at V and 0 bases at J, with 7 bases between. Germline loops: CDR1 MNHEY, CDR2 SMNVEV (reference sequence). This CDR3 is CASSLDSMNTEAFF. The CDR3, as DNA: TGTGCCAGCAGTTTAGACAGCATGAACACTGAAGCTTTCTTT.

This clone was found a few times. V gene TRBV4-1 combines with J gene TRBJ2-7; 8 bases are a match to TRBD2. The length of the CDR3 is 14 residues. V was pared by 1 base and J by 1 base, with 0 bases of the junction left unmatched. CDR1 and CDR2 from the germline V gene are MGHRA and YSYEKL. CDR3: CASSQAGGSYEQYF. The CDR3 DNA follows: TGCGCCAGCAGCCAAGCGGGGGGGTCCTACGAGCAGTACTTC.

This chain links TRBV4-1 with TRBJ2-1, with D tentatively TRBD1 (6 bases). Germline V gene data show CDR1 as MGHRA and CDR2 as YSYEKL. This CDR3 has 12 amino acids. V was shortened by 1 base and J by 9 bases, with 7 bases between the two germline ends. CDR3 residues: CASSQGGGEQFF. The DNA of the CDR3 is TGCGCCAGCAGCCAAGGAGGGGGTGAGCAGTTCTTC.

The chain joins TRBV2 to TRBJ1-4; the D gene is possibly TRBD1 (5 bases). The germline V gene has CDR1 SNHLY and CDR2 FYNNEI. This CDR3 spans 18 amino acids. Between the trimmed V and J ends, which lost 0 bases and 2 bases, there was a span of 16 bases. The CDR3 region is CASSEAPGIGGTNEKLFF. DNA for the CDR3: TGTGCCAGCAGTGAAGCACCCGGGATCGGGGGGACTAATGAAAAACTGTTTTTT.

V and J are TRBV14 and TRBJ1-2; TRBD1 agrees at 8 bases. From germline, CDR1 is SGHDN and CDR2 FVKESK. V lost 0 bases, J lost 6 bases, and 6 bases stayed unmatched. This CDR3 is built from 15 residues. CDR3 sequence (DNA): TGTGCCAGCAGCCAAGACCAGGGACAGGTCGATGGCTACACCTTC. This gives the protein CASSQDQGQVDGYTF.

V and J are TRBV15 and TRBJ2-7, with 9 bases lining up with TRBD2. The CDR3 consists of 16 residues. The germline gives CDR1 LNHNV, CDR2 YYDKDF (reference sequence). V shed 4 bases and J 2 bases; nucleotides not matched to a gene: 9. This CDR3 is CATSNPGLAETYEQYF. The DNA of the CDR3 is TGTGCCACCAGCAACCCGGGACTAGCTGAAACCTACGAGCAGTACTTC.

This sequence joins TRBV6-4 and TRBJ2-3; D might be TRBD1 (5 bases). This CDR3 is built from 14 residues. The V and J ends lost 0 bases and 6 bases respectively, with 10 bases between them. Per germline, CDR1 MRHNA and CDR2 SNTAGT. The CDR3 DNA reads as TGTGCCAGCAGTGACTCTCCAGGGTCGGATACGCAGTATTTT. This encodes CASSDSPGSDTQYF.

The gene calls are TRBV2 and TRBJ2-1; TRBD2 matches 13 bases. V lost 9 bases and J lost 0; bases outside the gene matches: 8. The CDR3 has 17 amino acids. Germline V gene sequence: CDR1 SNHLY, CDR2 FYNNEI. The CDR3 region has the DNA TGTGCCAGGACTAGCGGGGGGATAGCAAGCTCCTACAATGAGCAGTTCTTC. This gives the protein CARTSGGIASSYNEQFF.

This rearrangement joins TRBV2 to TRBJ2-3, with 7 bases identical to TRBD2. After removal of 5 bases from V and 2 bases from J, the junction contained 4 bases not matched to a gene. Germline CDR1 is SNHLY and CDR2 is FYNNEI. CDR3 length: 14 amino acids. CDR3 sequence: CASSYGLDTDTQYF. For the CDR3, the DNA is TGTGCCAGCAGTTACGGACTAGACACAGATACGCAGTATTTT. Variable domain in full (rest from reference TRBV2 and TRBJ2-3): EPEVTQTPSHQVTQMGQEVILRCVPISNHLYFYWYRQILGQKVEFLVSFYNNEISEKSEIFDDQFSVERPDGSNFTLKIRSTKLEDSAMYFCASSYGLDTDTQYFGPGTRLTVL.

The chain carries TRBV9 and TRBJ2-7; 7 nucleotides agree with TRBD1. Losses at the gene ends were 3 bases for V and 2 bases for J; bases not matched to a gene: 5. Germline V gene sequence: CDR1 SGDLS, CDR2 YYNGEE. The CDR3 covers 14 residues. CDR3 nucleotides: TGTGCCAGCAGCGCCGGGACAGACCCCTACGAGCAGTACTTC. Translation gives CASSAGTDPYEQYF. The full variable domain, its missing parts supplied by reference TRBV9 and TRBJ2-7, is DSGVTQTPKHLITATGQRVTLRCSPRSGDLSVYWYQQSLDQGLQFLIQYYNGEERAKGNILERFSAQQFPDLHSELNLSSLELGDSALYFCASSAGTDPYEQYFGPGTRLTVT.

V is TRBV18 and J is TRBJ1-5, with D hard to call. Trimming cost V 3 bases and J 5 bases, with 23 bases left between them. CDR1 and CDR2 (germline): KGHSH, LQKENI. There are 18 residues in the CDR3. This chain's CDR3 is CASSPARRESKRYQPQHF. The CDR3 bases are TGTGCCAGCTCACCCGCCCGGAGGGAATCTAAACGTTATCAGCCCCAGCATTTT.

This clone was detected only once. The CDR3: CASSSAWNEQFF. The CDR3 DNA is TGTGCCAGCAGCTCGGCTTGGAATGAGCAGTTCTTC. The gene calls are TRBV7-9 and TRBJ2-1; D unresolved. Trimming pared 4 bases from V and 7 bases from J, leaving 8 bases between. Germline CDR1 is SEHNR and CDR2 is FQNEAQ (reference sequence). CDR3 length: 12 residues.

This chain joins TRBV27 and TRBJ2-1, with 8 bases fitting TRBD1. Per germline, CDR1 MNHEY and CDR2 SMNVEV (reference sequence). V gave up 5 bases and J gave up 6 bases; unmatched junction bases: 12. The CDR3 is 16 residues long. The CDR3 DNA reads as TGTGCCAGCAGTACATTAGGGGACAGGTATCGCAATGAGCAGTTCTTC. This codes for CASSTLGDRYRNEQFF.

V and J are TRBV6-1 and TRBJ1-1; D possibly corresponds to TRBD1 (6 bases). The CDR3 runs to 14 residues. The ends were cut back, 6 bases at V and 5 bases at J, with 16 bases in the middle. The germline V gene encodes CDR1 MNHNS and CDR2 SASEGT. The CDR3 loop reads CASRLGGLGTEAFF. The CDR3 bases are TGTGCCAGCAGACTTGGGGGCCTGGGGACTGAAGCTTTCTTT.